The present TCR beta chain was sequenced within a study of blood T cell repertoires in COVID-19. Study in general: The study drew acute and convalescent COVID-19 samples from the United States, Italy and Spain. T cells, B-cell-depleted T cells, or PBMCs supplied cDNA or gDNA.

Trimming took 4 bases from V and 2 from J; bases not matched to a gene: 11. This CDR3 contains 17 residues. Germline V CDR1 and CDR2: SGHVS, FQNEAQ. Under the authors' procedure: Amplified reference gene primers provided the basis for estimating nucleated cell counts. Profiling relied on immunoSEQ multiplex PCR, and the TCRdb table lists in-frame clones only, not all of them. V, J and clone size are taken as reported in that table, and D and trimming were inferred from the DNA itself. This table has 200,000 to 300,000 clones, around 86% appearing once. The genes are TRBV7-8 and TRBJ1-2; 9 positions agree with TRBD1. This receptor was identified in a man younger than 40 who had recovered from COVID-19. Source material: peripheral blood. The CDR3 DNA reads TGTGCCAGCAGCTCTAGGGGGCGAGACAGGGGGAACTATGGCTACACCTTC. This translates into CASSSRGRDRGNYGYTF.